The 28 T cell receptor beta chains below come from one sample, sequenced in a study of cytomegalovirus exposure and HLA in healthy donors. It was with 60 Vbeta and 13 Jbeta primers that the PCR ran. Some clones are missing from TCRdb's copy, which holds only in-frame ones; the method was immunoSEQ multiplex PCR. Here the sample spans roughly 120,000 clones, approximately 78% being singletons. Sequencing was carried out using PBMCs. These receptors all stem from a woman in her forties in good health and CMV-seropositive.

A few counts support this clone. V usage is TRBV6-1 and J usage is TRBJ1-3, with a possible D match to TRBD1 (5 bases). V was cut by 8 bases and J by 0 bases, with 8 bases left in between. The germline V gene has CDR1 MNHNS and CDR2 SASEGT. The CDR3 extends over 13 amino acids. For the CDR3, the DNA is TGTGCCAGCCGGGACTTCTCTGGAAACACCATATATTTT. It yields the protein CASRDFSGNTIYF.

The rearrangement links TRBV19 to TRBJ1-1; 10 nucleotides agree with TRBD1. V shed 5 bases and J 4 bases; nucleotides not matched to a gene: 7. There are 15 residues in the CDR3. Per the germline V gene, CDR1 is LNHDA and CDR2 is SQIVND (reference sequence). The CDR3 here is CASSVRDRGTTEAFF. CDR3 bases: TGTGCCAGTAGTGTCCGGGACAGGGGTACCACTGAAGCTTTCTTT.

The chain combines TRBV14 with TRBJ2-1, with TRBD1 matching 9 bases. There are 17 residues in the CDR3. With 0 bases clipped from V and 8 bases from J, the junction kept 11 bases outside the gene matches. Germline CDR1 and CDR2: SGHDN and FVKESK. CDR3 region: CASSQEGGQGMGDEQFF. CDR3 DNA sequence: TGTGCCAGCAGCCAAGAGGGTGGACAGGGGATGGGCGATGAGCAGTTCTTC.

This chain links TRBV6-6 with TRBJ2-5, with 8 bases fitting TRBD2. With V trimmed by 7 bases and J by 5 bases, 12 bases remained unmatched. Germline CDR1 is MNHNY and CDR2 is SVGAGI (reference sequence). This CDR3 contains 15 residues. This CDR3 is CASKDVGGAGETQYF. Written as DNA, the CDR3 is TGTGCCAGCAAGGACGTCGGGGGGGCCGGGGAGACCCAGTACTTC.

J is TRBJ1-3 and V is TRBV7-2; 7 bases line up with TRBD1. The CDR3 contains 15 residues. Unmatched junction bases numbered 7, after V lost 5 bases and J lost 3 bases. The germline gives CDR1 SGHTA, CDR2 FQGNSA. The CDR3 coding sequence is TGTGCCAGCAGCCGGGACAGTACTGTTGGAAACACCATATATTTT. The encoded protein is CASSRDSTVGNTIYF.

The V call is TRBV4-2, the J call TRBJ1-5; D is perhaps TRBD1 (6 bases). CDR1 LGHNA and CDR2 YNFKEQ come from the germline V gene. The CDR3 is made up of 15 amino acids. V dropped 0 bases and J dropped 6 bases, with 12 bases sitting between them. The CDR3 loop is CASSQDLGRGQPQHF. The CDR3 DNA sequence: TGTGCCAGCAGCCAAGATCTGGGCAGGGGTCAGCCCCAGCATTTT.

The gene calls are TRBV5-1 and TRBJ2-5; possible D gene TRBD1, 5 bases. The CDR3 has 15 amino acids. Trimming shortened V by 0 bases and J by 6 bases, and 15 bases separated the two germline ends. The germline CDR1 and CDR2 sequences are SGHRS and YFSETQ. The CDR3 region has the DNA TGCGCCAGCAGCTTGGGGGCAGGGTCTGTGAAGACCCAGTACTTC. Translated: CASSLGAGSVKTQYF.

The rearrangement uses TRBV9 and TRBJ2-5, with 10 bases lining up with TRBD2. The V and J ends lost 3 bases and 5 bases, in that order; junction bases with no gene match: 4. The CDR3 contains 14 residues. CDR1 is SGDLS, CDR2 YYNGEE, per germline. For the CDR3, the DNA is TGTGCCAGCAGCGCCCTTAGCGGGGGGGAGACCCAGTACTTC. Its protein is CASSALSGGETQYF.

The chain has TRBV6-6 and TRBJ1-2; 8 bases fit TRBD1. The CDR3 has 14 amino acids. Germline V CDR1 and CDR2: MNHNY, SVGAGI (reference sequence). Trimming took 2 bases from V and 8 from J; bases not matched to a gene: 7. The DNA for the CDR3 is TGTGCCAGCAGTTACGGCAGGGGGCGTGAAGGCTACACCTTC. Amino acid sequence: CASSYGRGREGYTF.

This chain links TRBV10-3 with TRBJ2-3; weak D call: TRBD2 (7 bases). The CDR3 is 15 amino acids. V was pared by 9 bases and J by 0 bases, with 16 bases between. Germline V gives CDR1 ENHRY, CDR2 SYGVKD. Here the CDR3 DNA reads TGTGCCATGGGGGGGGGCGGCCAGAGCACAGATACGCAGTATTTT. Protein: CAMGGGGQSTDTQYF.

This chain joins TRBV29-1 and TRBJ1-2; 9 nucleotides align to TRBD1. Germline CDR1 SQVTM, CDR2 ANQGSEA. CDR3 size: 14 residues. With V trimmed by 4 bases and J by 3 bases, 6 bases remained unmatched. The CDR3 sequence is CSVAADRGDYGYTF. The DNA of the CDR3 is TGCAGCGTTGCGGCGGACAGGGGTGACTATGGCTACACCTTC.

This CDR3 reads CASSLPTGGDGYTF. CDR3 DNA sequence: TGTGCCAGCAGCTTGCCGACAGGGGGAGATGGCTACACCTTC. This rearrangement joins TRBV5-4 to TRBJ1-2; 9 bases are shared with TRBD1. Germline V lookup: CDR1 SGHNT, CDR2 YYREEE (reference sequence). The CDR3 consists of 14 residues. Trimming removed 1 base from V and 6 bases from J; junction bases left unmatched: 4.

The J gene is TRBJ1-4, the V gene TRBV5-1; 9 bases are a match to TRBD1. V trimming: 2 bases; J trimming: 8 bases; junction bases outside the gene matches: 4. CDR3 size: 14 residues. Germline V gene lookup returns CDR1 SGHRS and CDR2 YFSETQ. CDR3: CASSLQGADEKLFF. DNA for the CDR3: TGCGCCAGCAGCTTACAGGGGGCTGACGAAAAACTGTTTTTT.

The J gene is TRBJ1-5, the V gene TRBV18, with 9 nucleotides matching TRBD1. Germline CDR1 is KGHSH and CDR2 is LQKENI. J lost 7 bases, V lost 8 bases, and 9 bases had no gene match. The CDR3 has 14 residues. The CDR3 protein is CASPQGTGLQPQHF. The CDR3 DNA reads TGTGCCAGCCCCCAAGGGACAGGGTTACAGCCCCAGCATTTT.

The rearrangement uses TRBV11-2 and TRBJ1-1; D is unclear. Looked up from germline, CDR1 is SGHAT and CDR2 is FQNNGV. The germline V and J ends were trimmed by 4 bases and 1 base, with 13 bases remaining between them. The CDR3 totals 15 residues. The CDR3 DNA sequence: TGTGCCAGCAGCTCCAGGCGGGGATCGAACACTGAAGCTTTCTTT. Translating gives CASSSRRGSNTEAFF.

The chain recombines TRBV25-1 with TRBJ1-1, with 10 bases aligning to TRBD1. The CDR3 is made up of 13 amino acids. In germline, CDR1 is MGHDK, CDR2 SYGVNS. J was trimmed by 8 bases and V by 5 bases; bases with no gene match: 5. In DNA, the CDR3 is TGTGCCAGCAGTCTTTGGGACAGGGGCGAAGCTTTCTTT. Protein sequence: CASSLWDRGEAFF. Supplemented by reference TRBV25-1 and TRBJ1-1, the full variable domain reads EADIYQTPRYLVIGTGKKITLECSQTMGHDKMYWYQQDPGMELHLIHYSYGVNSTEKGDLSSESTVSRIRTEHFPLTLESARPSHTSQYLCASSLWDRGEAFFGQGTRLTVV.

V usage is TRBV6-6 and J usage is TRBJ1-5; a weak D match, TRBD1 (6 bases). The ends were cut back, 6 bases at V and 5 bases at J, with 17 bases in the middle. The CDR3 is 15 residues long. Germline CDR1 reads MNHNY; CDR2 reads SVGAGI (reference sequence). This chain's CDR3 is CASSLNRVGDQPQHF. The CDR3 region has the DNA TGTGCCAGCAGCCTTAACAGGGTGGGAGATCAGCCCCAGCATTTT.

This chain connects TRBV5-1 to TRBJ2-7; a possible D gene is TRBD1 (7 bases). Germline CDR1 reads SGHRS; CDR2 reads YFSETQ. Trimming removed 4 bases at V and 2 bases at J, with 10 bases between. The CDR3 loop spans 13 amino acids. The CDR3, as DNA: TGCGCCAGCAGCCCAGGGGGGACCTACGAGCAGTACTTC. Its protein is CASSPGGTYEQYF.

The chain employs TRBV10-3 and TRBJ2-3; 7 bases align to TRBD1. The CDR3 sequence is 14 residues long. Germline V lookup: CDR1 ENHRY, CDR2 SYGVKD. The V gene end was trimmed by 6 bases and the J gene end by 3 bases; junction bases not matched to a gene: 6. The CDR3 region is CAIRGTTGTDTQYF. The DNA for the CDR3 is TGTGCCATCAGAGGAACGACAGGGACAGATACGCAGTATTTT.

CDR3 residues: CAISGRVEQPQHF. CDR3 DNA: TGTGCCATCAGTGGCAGGGTAGAACAGCCCCAGCATTTT. The chain couples TRBV10-3 to TRBJ1-5, with D possibly being TRBD1 (5 bases). Deletions cut 4 bases from V and 7 bases from J, with 11 bases between. This CDR3 contains 13 residues. Germline assignment: CDR1 ENHRY and CDR2 SYGVKD.

The CDR3 DNA follows: TGTGCCAGCAGTCAAACAGGGGGAGGGTGGGATACGCAGTATTTT. Translation gives CASSQTGGGWDTQYF. The J gene is TRBJ2-3, the V gene TRBV25-1; D may be TRBD1 (8 bases). Germline-derived CDR1 and CDR2 are MGHDK and SYGVNS. The CDR3 extends over 15 amino acids. The V and J ends lost 5 bases and 6 bases respectively, with 18 bases between them.

The gene calls are TRBV5-8 and TRBJ1-2; possibly TRBD1 for D (5 bases). The V gene lost 0 bases and the J gene lost 6 bases, with 9 bases spanning the gap. The CDR3 runs 13 residues. The germline V gene encodes CDR1 SGHTS and CDR2 YDEGEE. The CDR3 loop is CASSLVQGNGYTF. DNA of the CDR3: TGTGCCAGCAGCTTGGTGCAGGGTAATGGCTACACCTTC.

The gene calls are TRBV7-2 and TRBJ1-2, with 9 positions matching TRBD1. Trimming cost V 3 bases and J 6 bases; bases outside gene matches: 5. The V gene's germline CDR1 is SGHTA and CDR2 FQGNSA. The CDR3 runs 14 residues. CDR3 DNA: TGTGCCAGCAGCTTTCGGACAGGGGTGAATGGCTACACCTTC. This translates into CASSFRTGVNGYTF. Supplemented by reference TRBV7-2 and TRBJ1-2, the full variable domain reads GAGVSQSPSNKVTEKGKDVELRCDPISGHTALYWYRQSLGQGLEFLIYFQGNSAPDKSGLPSDRFSAERTGGSVSTLTIQRTQQEDSAVYLCASSFRTGVNGYTFGSGTRLTVV.

The chain uses TRBV5-1 and TRBJ1-6, with 11 nucleotides matching TRBD1. The ends lost 3 bases at V and 8 bases at J; junction bases unmatched: 4. Germline V lookup: CDR1 SGHRS, CDR2 YFSETQ. The CDR3 sequence is 15 residues long. The DNA for the CDR3 is TGCGCCAGCAGCTGGGGGACAGGGGGAGATTCACCCCTCCACTTT. Encoded protein: CASSWGTGGDSPLHF.

The CDR3 here is CSEVSGGTYNEQFF. CDR3 in DNA: TGCAGCGAGGTTAGCGGGGGCACCTACAATGAGCAGTTCTTC. J is TRBJ2-1 and V is TRBV29-1; 9 bases are shared with TRBD2. J gave up 2 bases and V 7 bases, and 6 bases lay outside the gene matches. CDR1 SQVTM and CDR2 ANQGSEA come from the germline V gene. CDR3 length: 14 amino acids.

The chain carries TRBV27 and TRBJ2-5; 13 bases are a match to TRBD2. V dropped 9 bases and J dropped 5; count of bases not matched to a gene: 3. CDR3 length: 13 residues. Germline CDR1 MNHEY, CDR2 SMNVEV (reference sequence). The CDR3 here is CASRTSGGETQYF. CDR3 bases: TGTGCCAGTCGGACTAGCGGGGGTGAGACCCAGTACTTC.

This clone was counted only a few times. The chain couples TRBV7-2 to TRBJ2-1, with 10 bases identical to TRBD2. The germline CDR1 and CDR2 sequences are SGHTA and FQGNSA. The CDR3 is 16 residues long. The V and J ends lost 0 bases and 1 base, in that order; junction bases with no gene match: 0. The CDR3 DNA is TGTGCCAGCAGCTTAGCTAGCGGGGGGTCCTACAATGAGCAGTTCTTC. Protein: CASSLASGGSYNEQFF.

To note about this clone: A read error may produce the germline difference seen at one junction end. The chain carries TRBV28 and TRBJ2-7; TRBD1 is a possible D gene (6 bases). Germline V gives CDR1 MDHEN, CDR2 SYDVKM. CDR3 length: 13 amino acids. For the CDR3, the DNA is TGTGCCAGCAGTCCGTTACAGGGCATTAGCGTCCTCTTC. This sequence encodes CASSPLQGISVLF. Looking up the rest from reference TRBV28 and TRBJ2-7 gives the full variable domain: DVKVTQSSRYLVKRTGEKVFLECVQDMDHENMFWYRQDPGLGLRLIYFSYDVKMKEKGDIPEGYSVSREKKERFSLILESASTNQTSMYLCASSPLQGISVLFGPGTRLTVT.